The table lists the clone carrying this T cell receptor (beta chain) with a few counts. Combining a sample-barcoded 5' primer with a J-beta primer mix, a second PCR ran for about 6 to 12 cycles. Every cDNA molecule carried a tag from a template-switch adaptor bearing 12 random nucleotides. Each CDR3 protein is one row after TCRdb ran MiXCR on the 5' RACE reads. This table holds around 970,000 distinct CDR3 sequences, 51% found once. This specimen belongs to a study of blood T cells in healthy people across ages. The CDR3 has 14 amino acids. V was shortened by 2 bases and J by 5 bases, with 16 bases between the two germline ends. The germline gives CDR1 SQVTM, CDR2 ANQGSEA. Each donor supplied roughly 10 milliliters of peripheral blood. Isolation recovered at least 6 million PBMCs from every sample. No fewer than 5.5 micrograms of total RNA were isolated from every sample.

Material for sequencing was blood. The genes are TRBV29-1 and TRBJ2-7; the D gene is possibly TRBD2 (5 bases). The TCR originated in a woman aged 60-75 years in good health. The CDR3 region has the DNA TGCAGCGTTGAACGCAGGACCACCGGGGACGAGCAGTACTTC. Its translation: CSVERRTTGDEQYF.